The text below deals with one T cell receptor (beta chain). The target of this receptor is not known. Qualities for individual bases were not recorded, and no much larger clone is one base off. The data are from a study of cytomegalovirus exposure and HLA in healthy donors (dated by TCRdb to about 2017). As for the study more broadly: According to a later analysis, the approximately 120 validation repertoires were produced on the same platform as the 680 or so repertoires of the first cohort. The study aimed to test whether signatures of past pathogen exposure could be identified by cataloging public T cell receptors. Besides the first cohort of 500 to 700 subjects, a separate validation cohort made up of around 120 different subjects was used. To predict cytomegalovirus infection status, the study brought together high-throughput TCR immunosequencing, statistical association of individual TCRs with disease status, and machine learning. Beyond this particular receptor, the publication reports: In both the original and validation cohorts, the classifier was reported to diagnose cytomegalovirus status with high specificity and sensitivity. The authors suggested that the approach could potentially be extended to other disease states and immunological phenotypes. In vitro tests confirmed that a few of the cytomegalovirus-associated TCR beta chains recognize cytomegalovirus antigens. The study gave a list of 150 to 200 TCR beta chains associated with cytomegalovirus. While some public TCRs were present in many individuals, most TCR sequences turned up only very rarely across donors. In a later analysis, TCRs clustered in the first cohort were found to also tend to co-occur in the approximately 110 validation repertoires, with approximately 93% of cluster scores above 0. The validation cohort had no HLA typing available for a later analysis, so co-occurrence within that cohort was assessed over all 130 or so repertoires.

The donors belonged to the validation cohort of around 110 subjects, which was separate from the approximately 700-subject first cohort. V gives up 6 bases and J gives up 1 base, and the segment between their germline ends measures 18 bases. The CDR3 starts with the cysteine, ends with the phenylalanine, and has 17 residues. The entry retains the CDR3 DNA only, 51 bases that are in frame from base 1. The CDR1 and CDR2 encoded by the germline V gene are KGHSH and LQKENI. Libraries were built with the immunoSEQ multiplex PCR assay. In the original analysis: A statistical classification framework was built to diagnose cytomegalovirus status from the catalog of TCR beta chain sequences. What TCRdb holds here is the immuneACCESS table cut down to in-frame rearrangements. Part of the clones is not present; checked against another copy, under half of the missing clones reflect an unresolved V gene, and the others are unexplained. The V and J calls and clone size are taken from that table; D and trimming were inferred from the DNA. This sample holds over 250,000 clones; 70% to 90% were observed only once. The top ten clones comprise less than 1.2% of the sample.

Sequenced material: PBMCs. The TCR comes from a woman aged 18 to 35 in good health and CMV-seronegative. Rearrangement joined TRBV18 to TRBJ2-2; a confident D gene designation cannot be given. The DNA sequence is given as TGTGCCAGCTCCCGGCGGTCTTCCAGACTGAACACCGGGGAGCTGTTTTTT. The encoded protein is CASSRRSSRLNTGELFF. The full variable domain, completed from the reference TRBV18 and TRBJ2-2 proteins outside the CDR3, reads NAGVMQNPRHLVRRRGQEARLRCSPMKGHSHVYWYRQLPEEGLKFMVYLQKENIIDESGMPKERFSAEFPKEGPSILRIQQVVRGDSAAYFCASSRRSSRLNTGELFFGEGSRLTVL.